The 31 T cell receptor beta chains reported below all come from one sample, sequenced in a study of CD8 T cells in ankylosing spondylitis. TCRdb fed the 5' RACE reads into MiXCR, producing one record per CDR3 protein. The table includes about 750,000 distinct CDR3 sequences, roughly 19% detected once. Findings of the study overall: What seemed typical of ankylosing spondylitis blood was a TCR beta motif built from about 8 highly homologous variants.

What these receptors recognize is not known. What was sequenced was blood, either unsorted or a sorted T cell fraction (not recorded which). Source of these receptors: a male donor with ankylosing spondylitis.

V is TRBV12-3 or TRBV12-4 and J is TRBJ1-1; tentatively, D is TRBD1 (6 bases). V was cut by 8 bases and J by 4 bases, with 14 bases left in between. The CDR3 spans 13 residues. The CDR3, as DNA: TGTGCCAGCGGGGGGCAGGAGTTCACTGAAGCTTTCTTT. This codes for CASGGQEFTEAFF.

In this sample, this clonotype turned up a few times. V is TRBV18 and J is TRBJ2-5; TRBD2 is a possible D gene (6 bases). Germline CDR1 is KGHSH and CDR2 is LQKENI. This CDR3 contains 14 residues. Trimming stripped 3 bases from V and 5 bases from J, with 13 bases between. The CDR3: CASSPAGRGETQYF. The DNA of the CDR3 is TGTGCCAGCTCACCGGCGGGGAGAGGGGAGACCCAGTACTTC.

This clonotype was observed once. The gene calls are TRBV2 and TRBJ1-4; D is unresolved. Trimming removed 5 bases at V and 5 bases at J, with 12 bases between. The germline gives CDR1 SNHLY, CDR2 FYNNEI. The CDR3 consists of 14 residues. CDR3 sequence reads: CASSPNLGNEKLFF. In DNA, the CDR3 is TGTGCCAGCAGTCCCAACTTAGGCAATGAAAAACTGTTTTTT.

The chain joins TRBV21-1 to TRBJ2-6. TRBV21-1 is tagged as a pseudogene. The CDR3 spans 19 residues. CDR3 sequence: CASSKLEQHRPSGANVLTF. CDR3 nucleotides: TGTGCCAGCAGCAAATTAGAGCAACATCGACCCTCTGGGGCCAACGTCCTGACTTTC.

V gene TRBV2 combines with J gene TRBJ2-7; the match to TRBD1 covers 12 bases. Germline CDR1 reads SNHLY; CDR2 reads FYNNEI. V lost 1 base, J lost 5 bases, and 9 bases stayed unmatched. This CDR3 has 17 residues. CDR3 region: CASSEGVPGQGAHEQYF. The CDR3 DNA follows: TGTGCCAGCAGTGAAGGAGTCCCGGGACAGGGGGCCCACGAGCAGTACTTC.

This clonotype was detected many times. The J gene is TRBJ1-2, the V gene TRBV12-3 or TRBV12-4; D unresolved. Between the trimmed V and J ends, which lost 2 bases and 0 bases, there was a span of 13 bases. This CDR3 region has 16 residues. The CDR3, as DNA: TGTGCCAGCAGTTTAAAATTGACCGAAGCTAACTATGGCTACACCTTC. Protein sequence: CASSLKLTEANYGYTF.

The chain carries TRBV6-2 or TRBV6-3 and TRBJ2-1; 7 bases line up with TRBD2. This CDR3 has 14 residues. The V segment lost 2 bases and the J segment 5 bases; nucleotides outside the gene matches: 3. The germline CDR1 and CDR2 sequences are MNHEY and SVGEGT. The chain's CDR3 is CASSYAGVDNEQFF. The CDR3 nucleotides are TGTGCCAGCAGTTACGCGGGGGTAGACAATGAGCAGTTCTTC.

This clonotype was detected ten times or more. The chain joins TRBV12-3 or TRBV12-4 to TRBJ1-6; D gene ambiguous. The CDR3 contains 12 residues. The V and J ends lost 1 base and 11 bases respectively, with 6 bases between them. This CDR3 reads CASSLEGAPLHF. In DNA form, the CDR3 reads TGTGCCAGCAGTTTAGAGGGCGCACCCCTCCACTTT.

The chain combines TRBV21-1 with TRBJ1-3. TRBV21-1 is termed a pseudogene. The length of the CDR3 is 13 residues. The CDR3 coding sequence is TGTGCCAGCAGGGGGACGGCCGGAGACACCATATATTTT. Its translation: CASRGTAGDTIYF.

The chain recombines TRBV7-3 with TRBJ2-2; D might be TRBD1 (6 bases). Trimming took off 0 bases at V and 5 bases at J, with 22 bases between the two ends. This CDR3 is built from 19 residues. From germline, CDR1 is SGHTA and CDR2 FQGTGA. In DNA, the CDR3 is TGTGCCAGCAGCTTAACAGGGACGGGTAGGGGGAGCAGGACCGGGGAGCTGTTTTTT. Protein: CASSLTGTGRGSRTGELFF.

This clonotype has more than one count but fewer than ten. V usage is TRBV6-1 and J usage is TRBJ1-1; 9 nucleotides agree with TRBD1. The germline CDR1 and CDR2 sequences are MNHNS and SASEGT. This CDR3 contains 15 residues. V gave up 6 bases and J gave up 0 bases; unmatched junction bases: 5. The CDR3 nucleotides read TGTGCCAGCAGGGAGGACAGGGGAGTGAACACTGAAGCTTTCTTT. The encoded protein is CASREDRGVNTEAFF.

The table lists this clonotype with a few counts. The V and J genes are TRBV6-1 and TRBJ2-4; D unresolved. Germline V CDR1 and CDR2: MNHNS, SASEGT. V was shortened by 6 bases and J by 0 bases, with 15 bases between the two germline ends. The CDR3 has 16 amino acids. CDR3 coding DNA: TGTGCCAGCAGGTCTACAAGGGATCTAGCCAAAAACATTCAGTACTTC. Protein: CASRSTRDLAKNIQYF.

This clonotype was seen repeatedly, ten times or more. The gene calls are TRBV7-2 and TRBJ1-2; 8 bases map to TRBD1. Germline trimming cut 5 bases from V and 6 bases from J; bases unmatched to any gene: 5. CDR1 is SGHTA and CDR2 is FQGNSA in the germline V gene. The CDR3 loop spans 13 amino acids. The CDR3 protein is CASSLDRVHGYTF. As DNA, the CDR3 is TGTGCCAGCAGCCTGGACAGGGTTCATGGCTACACCTTC.

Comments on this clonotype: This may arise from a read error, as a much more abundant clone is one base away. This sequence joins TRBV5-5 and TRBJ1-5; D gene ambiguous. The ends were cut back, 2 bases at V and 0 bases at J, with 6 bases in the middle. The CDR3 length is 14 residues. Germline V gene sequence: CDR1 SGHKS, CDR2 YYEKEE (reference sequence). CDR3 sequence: CASSFADSNQPQHF. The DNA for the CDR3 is TGTGCCAGCAGCTTTGCAGATAGCAATCAGCCCCAGCATTTT.

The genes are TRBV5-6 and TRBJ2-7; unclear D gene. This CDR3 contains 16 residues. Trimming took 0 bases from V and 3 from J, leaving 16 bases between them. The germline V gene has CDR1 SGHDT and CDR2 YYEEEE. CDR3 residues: CASSLALQAAVYEQYF. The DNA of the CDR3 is TGTGCCAGCAGCTTGGCTCTCCAGGCAGCAGTCTACGAGCAGTACTTC. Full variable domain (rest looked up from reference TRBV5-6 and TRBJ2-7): DAGVTQSPTHLIKTRGQQVTLRCSPKSGHDTVSWYQQALGQGPQFIFQYYEEEERQRGNFPDRFSGHQFPNYSSELNVNALLLGDSALYLCASSLALQAAVYEQYFGPGTRLTVT.

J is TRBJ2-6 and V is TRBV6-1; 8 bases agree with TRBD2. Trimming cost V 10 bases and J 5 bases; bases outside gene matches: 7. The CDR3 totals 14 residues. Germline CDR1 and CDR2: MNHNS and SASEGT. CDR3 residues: CATSRGARANVLTF. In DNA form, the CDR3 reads TGTGCCACCTCGCGGGGGGCGAGGGCCAACGTCCTGACTTTC.

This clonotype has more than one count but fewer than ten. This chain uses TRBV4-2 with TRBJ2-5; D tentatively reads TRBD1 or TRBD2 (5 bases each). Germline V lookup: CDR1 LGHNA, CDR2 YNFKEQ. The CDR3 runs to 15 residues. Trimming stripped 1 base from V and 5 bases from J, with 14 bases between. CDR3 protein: CASSQGDQQRETQYF. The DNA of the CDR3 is TGTGCCAGCAGCCAAGGGGACCAACAGCGGGAGACCCAGTACTTC.

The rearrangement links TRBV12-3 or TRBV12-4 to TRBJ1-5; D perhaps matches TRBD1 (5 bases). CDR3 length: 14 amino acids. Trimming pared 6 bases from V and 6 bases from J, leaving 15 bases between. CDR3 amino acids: CASSAGAGVQPQHF. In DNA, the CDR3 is TGTGCCAGCAGCGCTGGGGCAGGCGTTCAGCCCCAGCATTTT.

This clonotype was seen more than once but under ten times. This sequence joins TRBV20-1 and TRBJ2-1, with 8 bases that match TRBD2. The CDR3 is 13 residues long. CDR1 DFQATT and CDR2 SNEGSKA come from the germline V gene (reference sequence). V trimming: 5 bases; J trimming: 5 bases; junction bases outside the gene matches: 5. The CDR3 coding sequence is TGCAGTGCTCCCAAGACTAGCGACAATGAGCAGTTCTTC. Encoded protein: CSAPKTSDNEQFF.

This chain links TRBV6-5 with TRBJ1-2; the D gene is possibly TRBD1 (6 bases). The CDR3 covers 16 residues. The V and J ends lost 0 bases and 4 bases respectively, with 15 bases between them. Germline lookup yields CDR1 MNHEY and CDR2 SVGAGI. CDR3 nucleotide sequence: TGTGCCAGCAGTTACTCGATCGTACAGGGATCCTATGGCTACACCTTC. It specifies CASSYSIVQGSYGYTF.

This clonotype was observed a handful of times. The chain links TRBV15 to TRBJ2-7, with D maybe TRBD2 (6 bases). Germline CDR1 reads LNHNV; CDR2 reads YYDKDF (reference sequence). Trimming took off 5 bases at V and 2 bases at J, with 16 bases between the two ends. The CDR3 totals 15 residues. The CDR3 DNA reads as TGTGCCACCAGCCCAAGGCGGGACGTAGCCTACGAGCAGTACTTC. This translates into CATSPRRDVAYEQYF.

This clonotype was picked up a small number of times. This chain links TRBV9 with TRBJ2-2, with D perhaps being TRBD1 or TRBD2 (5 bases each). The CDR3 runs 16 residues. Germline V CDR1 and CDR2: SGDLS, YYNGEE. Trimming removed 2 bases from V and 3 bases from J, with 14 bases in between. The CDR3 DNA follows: TGTGCCAGCAGCGTCATGGGGACCGCATACACCGGGGAGCTGTTTTTT. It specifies CASSVMGTAYTGELFF.

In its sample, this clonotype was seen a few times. CDR3 protein: CSARDRDVNYGYTF. The CDR3 DNA follows: TGCAGTGCTAGGGACCGGGACGTCAACTATGGCTACACCTTC. The chain recombines TRBV20-1 with TRBJ1-2; tentative D call: TRBD1 (5 bases). Trimming shortened V by 3 bases and J by 2 bases, and 13 bases separated the two germline ends. Germline CDR1 is DFQATT and CDR2 is SNEGSKA (reference sequence). The CDR3 contains 14 residues.

The CDR3 region has the DNA TGTGCCACCAGCAGAGATCGGACAGGTTTTAATGAAAAACTGTTTTTT. This translates into CATSRDRTGFNEKLFF. The rearrangement links TRBV15 to TRBJ1-4, with 7 bases lining up with TRBD1. The V and J ends lost 0 bases and 4 bases, in that order; junction bases with no gene match: 5. The CDR3 spans 16 residues. Germline V gene lookup returns CDR1 LNHNV and CDR2 YYDKDF (reference sequence).

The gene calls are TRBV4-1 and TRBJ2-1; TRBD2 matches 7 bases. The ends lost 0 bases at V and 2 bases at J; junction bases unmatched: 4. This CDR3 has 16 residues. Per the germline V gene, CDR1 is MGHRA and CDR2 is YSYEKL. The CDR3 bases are TGCGCCAGCAGCCAAGAGACGGGACTAACCTACAATGAGCAGTTCTTC. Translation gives CASSQETGLTYNEQFF.

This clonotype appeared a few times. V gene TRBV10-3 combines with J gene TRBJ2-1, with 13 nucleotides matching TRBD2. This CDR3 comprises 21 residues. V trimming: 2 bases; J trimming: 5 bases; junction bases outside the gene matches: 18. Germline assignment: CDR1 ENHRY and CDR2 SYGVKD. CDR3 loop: CAISEGDWGRLAGGGNNEQFF. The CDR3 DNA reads TGTGCCATCAGTGAGGGGGATTGGGGAAGACTAGCGGGAGGCGGGAACAATGAGCAGTTCTTC.

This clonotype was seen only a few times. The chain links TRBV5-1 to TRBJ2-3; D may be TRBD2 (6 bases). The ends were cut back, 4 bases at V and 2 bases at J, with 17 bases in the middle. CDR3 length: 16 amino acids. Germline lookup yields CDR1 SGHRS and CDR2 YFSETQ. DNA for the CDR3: TGCGCCAGCAGCGTGGGCCGGGACTCCTTCACAGATACGCAGTATTTT. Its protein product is CASSVGRDSFTDTQYF.

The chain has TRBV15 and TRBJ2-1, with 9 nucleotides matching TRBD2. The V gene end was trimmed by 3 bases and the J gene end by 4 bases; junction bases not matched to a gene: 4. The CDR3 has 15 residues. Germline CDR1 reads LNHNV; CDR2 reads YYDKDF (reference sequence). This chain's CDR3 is CATSSGAGGYNEQFF. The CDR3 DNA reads TGTGCCACCAGCAGCGGGGCGGGGGGGTACAATGAGCAGTTCTTC.

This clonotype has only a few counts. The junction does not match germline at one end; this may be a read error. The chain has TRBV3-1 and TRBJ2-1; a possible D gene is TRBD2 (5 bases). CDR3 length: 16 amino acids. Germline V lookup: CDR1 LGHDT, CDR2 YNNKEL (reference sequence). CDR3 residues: CASRQGPSGWYNEQFF. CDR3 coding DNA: TGTGCCAGCAGGCAAGGGCCTTCGGGATGGTACAATGAGCAGTTCTTC.

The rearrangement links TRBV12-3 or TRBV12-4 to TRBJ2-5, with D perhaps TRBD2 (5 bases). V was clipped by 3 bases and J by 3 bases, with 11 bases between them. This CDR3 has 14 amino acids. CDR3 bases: TGTGCCAGCAGTTTTCGGGGAAGGGAAGAGACCCAGTACTTC. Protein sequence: CASSFRGREETQYF.

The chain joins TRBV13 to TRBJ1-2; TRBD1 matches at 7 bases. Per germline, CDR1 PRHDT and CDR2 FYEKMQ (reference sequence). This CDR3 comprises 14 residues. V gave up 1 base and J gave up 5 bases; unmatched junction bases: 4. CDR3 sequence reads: CASSLAQGGYGYTF. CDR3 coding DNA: TGTGCCAGCAGCTTAGCTCAGGGGGGATATGGCTACACCTTC.